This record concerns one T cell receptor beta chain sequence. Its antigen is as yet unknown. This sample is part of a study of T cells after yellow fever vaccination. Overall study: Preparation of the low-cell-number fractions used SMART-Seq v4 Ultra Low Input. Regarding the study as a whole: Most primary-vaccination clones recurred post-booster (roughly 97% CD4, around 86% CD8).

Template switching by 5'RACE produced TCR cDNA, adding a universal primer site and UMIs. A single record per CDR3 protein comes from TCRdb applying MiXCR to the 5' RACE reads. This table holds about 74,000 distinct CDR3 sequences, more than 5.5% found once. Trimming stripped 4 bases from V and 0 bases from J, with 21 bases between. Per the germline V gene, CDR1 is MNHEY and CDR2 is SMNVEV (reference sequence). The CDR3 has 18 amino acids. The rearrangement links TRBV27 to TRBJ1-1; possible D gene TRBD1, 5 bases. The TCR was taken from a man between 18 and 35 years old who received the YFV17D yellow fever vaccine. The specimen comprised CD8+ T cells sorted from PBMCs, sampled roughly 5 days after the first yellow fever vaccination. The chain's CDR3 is CASSSSWGLPLMNTEAFF. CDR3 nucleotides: TGTGCCAGCAGTTCCTCGTGGGGACTGCCCCTTATGAACACTGAAGCTTTCTTT.